Below, 30 T cell receptor beta chains from the same sample are listed, as sequenced in a study of cytomegalovirus exposure and HLA in healthy donors. This table comes from immunoSEQ multiplex PCR, and its TCRdb copy is limited to in-frame clones, with some not included. The table lists roughly 330,000 clones, roughly 90% of them singletons. The sample was PBMCs. These TCRs come from a woman aged 30 to 39 in good health and CMV-seropositive.

The V gene is TRBV2, the J gene TRBJ2-6; maybe TRBD1 (5 bases). This CDR3 contains 14 residues. The V gene lost 8 bases and the J gene lost 4 bases, with 12 bases spanning the gap. Germline values: CDR1 SNHLY, CDR2 FYNNEI. The DNA of the CDR3 is TGTGCCAGCCAACAGGCCCCAGGGGCCAACGTCCTGACTTTC. It codes for CASQQAPGANVLTF. Full variable domain (rest looked up from reference TRBV2 and TRBJ2-6): EPEVTQTPSHQVTQMGQEVILRCVPISNHLYFYWYRQILGQKVEFLVSFYNNEISEKSEIFDDQFSVERPDGSNFTLKIRSTKLEDSAMYFCASQQAPGANVLTFGAGSRLTVL.

The V call is TRBV4-3, the J call TRBJ2-7; 13 bases align to TRBD2. Trimming at V came to 2 bases and at J to 5 bases, leaving 3 bases not matched to a gene. The CDR3 spans 15 residues. The germline V gene encodes CDR1 LGHNA and CDR2 YSLEER. CDR3 DNA sequence: TGCGCCAGCAGCCAACGAGGACTAGCGGGAGACGAGCAGTACTTC. This codes for CASSQRGLAGDEQYF.

The V and J genes are TRBV6-5 and TRBJ1-1; D remains unclear. Germline CDR1 and CDR2: MNHEY and SVGAGI. Trimming stripped 2 bases from V and 1 base from J, with 8 bases between. The length of the CDR3 is 14 residues. In nucleotides, the CDR3 is TGTGCCAGCAGTTACGACGCATCGAACACTGAAGCTTTCTTT. Its translation: CASSYDASNTEAFF.

CDR3 in amino acids: CSVISGRAGTGELFF. CDR3 coding DNA: TGCAGCGTTATAAGCGGGAGGGCTGGGACCGGGGAGCTGTTTTTT. The chain uses TRBV29-1 and TRBJ2-2; TRBD2 agrees at 10 bases. This CDR3 contains 15 residues. Germline CDR1 and CDR2: SQVTM and ANQGSEA. J was trimmed by 5 bases and V by 5 bases; bases with no gene match: 8.

The chain combines TRBV30 with TRBJ1-1, with D unresolved. Deletions cut 0 bases from V and 6 bases from J, with 5 bases between. The CDR3 runs 11 residues. From germline, CDR1 is GTSNPN and CDR2 SVGIG (reference sequence). CDR3 amino acids: CAWSVVSEAFF. The CDR3 DNA follows: TGTGCCTGGAGTGTAGTTTCTGAAGCTTTCTTT.

This sequence joins TRBV4-2 and TRBJ2-7; D could derive from TRBD1 or TRBD2 (5 bases each). Trimming cost V 3 bases and J 0 bases, with 6 bases left between them. This CDR3 has 13 amino acids. Germline assignment: CDR1 LGHNA and CDR2 YNFKEQ. Written as DNA, the CDR3 is TGTGCCAGCAGCCAGGGGGACTCCTACGAGCAGTACTTC. Encoded protein: CASSQGDSYEQYF.

V is TRBV27 and J is TRBJ2-7; tentatively, D is TRBD1 (5 bases). Germline loops: CDR1 MNHEY, CDR2 SMNVEV (reference sequence). Trimming took off 4 bases at V and 6 bases at J, with 10 bases between the two ends. This CDR3 is 12 amino acids long. This CDR3 is CASSSGHREQYF. CDR3 nucleotide sequence: TGTGCCAGCAGTTCAGGACATCGCGAGCAGTACTTC.

The chain is built from TRBV6-1 and TRBJ1-6; no firm D call. CDR3 length equals 16 residues. V lost 3 bases, J lost 0 bases, and 9 bases lay in between. Germline V CDR1 and CDR2: MNHNS, SASEGT. CDR3 bases: TGTGCCAGCAGTGATTCCCCGGGCTCCTATAATTCACCCCTCCACTTT. Encoded protein: CASSDSPGSYNSPLHF.

This sequence joins TRBV9 and TRBJ1-1, with a weak D call TRBD1 (5 bases). Germline CDR1 and CDR2: SGDLS and YYNGEE. The length of the CDR3 is 14 residues. Trimming removed 4 bases from V and 6 bases from J, with 16 bases in between. CDR3 sequence (DNA): TGTGCCAGCAGCCCCGAAATAATGGGGGCTGAAGCTTTCTTT. This gives the protein CASSPEIMGAEAFF.

The chain uses TRBV4-3 and TRBJ1-1; TRBD1 might be the D (5 bases). Germline-derived CDR1 and CDR2 are LGHNA and YSLEER. The CDR3 extends over 15 amino acids. V was cut by 0 bases and J by 1 base, with 9 bases left in between. The CDR3 reads CASSQDEGQNTEAFF. For the CDR3, the DNA is TGCGCCAGCAGCCAAGATGAAGGACAGAACACTGAAGCTTTCTTT.

The V and J genes are TRBV6-5 and TRBJ1-2; perhaps TRBD1 as D (5 bases). The CDR3 extends over 12 amino acids. The germline V gene has CDR1 MNHEY and CDR2 SVGAGI. Trimming left V 5 bases short and J 5 bases short, with 9 bases between. CDR3 sequence: CASSQQDYGYTF. CDR3 DNA: TGTGCCAGCAGTCAACAGGATTATGGCTACACCTTC.

This clone came up once. CDR3 amino acids: CASSPQGVGTNEKLFF. Written as DNA, the CDR3 is TGTGCCAGCAGCCCCCAAGGGGTTGGAACTAATGAAAAACTGTTTTTT. The rearrangement uses TRBV7-8 and TRBJ1-4, with a tentative D call TRBD1 (5 bases). This CDR3 is built from 16 residues. Germline loops: CDR1 SGHVS, CDR2 FQNEAQ. V lost 5 bases and J 1 base, leaving 14 bases between the germline ends.

The chain employs TRBV9 and TRBJ1-2, with 8 positions matching TRBD1. This CDR3 is built from 13 residues. CDR1 and CDR2 from the germline V gene are SGDLS and YYNGEE. V lost 3 bases to trimming and J lost 7 bases; unmatched junction nucleotides: 5. The CDR3 DNA sequence: TGTGCCAGCAGCGCCAGGGGGCGCGGTGGCTACACCTTC. Its protein is CASSARGRGGYTF.

The chain combines TRBV27 with TRBJ2-1; D may be TRBD1 (6 bases). Germline lookup yields CDR1 MNHEY and CDR2 SMNVEV (reference sequence). The CDR3 has 16 residues. V shed 10 bases and J shed 4 bases, with 23 bases lying between them. The CDR3 region is CATINRVVLGYNEQFF. For the CDR3, the DNA is TGTGCCACTATTAACAGGGTCGTTTTAGGATACAATGAGCAGTTCTTC.

V is TRBV29-1 and J is TRBJ1-3; tentatively, D is TRBD1 (5 bases). In germline, CDR1 is SQVTM, CDR2 ANQGSEA. Trimming cost V 3 bases and J 2 bases, with 8 bases left between them. CDR3 size: 13 residues. The CDR3 loop is CSVDDRAGNTIYF. CDR3 DNA: TGCAGCGTTGACGACAGAGCTGGAAACACCATATATTTT.

The chain is built from TRBV7-2 and TRBJ2-1; 9 nucleotides align to TRBD1. V lost 5 bases and J lost 4; bases outside the gene matches: 6. The germline CDR1 and CDR2 sequences are SGHTA and FQGNSA. The CDR3 length is 15 residues. CDR3 DNA: TGTGCCAGCAGCCCGGACAGGGGTCGGTACAATGAGCAGTTCTTC. This codes for CASSPDRGRYNEQFF. Based on the CDR3 plus reference TRBV7-2 and TRBJ2-1, the full variable domain is GAGVSQSPSNKVTEKGKDVELRCDPISGHTALYWYRQSLGQGLEFLIYFQGNSAPDKSGLPSDRFSAERTGGSVSTLTIQRTQQEDSAVYLCASSPDRGRYNEQFFGPGTRLTVL.

This chain uses TRBV7-8 with TRBJ1-6; D may be TRBD1 (5 bases). The CDR3 sequence is 13 residues long. Per the germline V gene, CDR1 is SGHVS and CDR2 is FQNEAQ. V shed 1 base and J shed 11 bases, with 9 bases lying between them. The CDR3 coding sequence is TGTGCCAGCAGCTTAGGCAGGGCGGCACCCCTCCACTTT. Protein: CASSLGRAAPLHF.

The chain employs TRBV20-1 and TRBJ2-1, with D hard to call. Germline CDR1 DFQATT, CDR2 SNEGSKA (reference sequence). This CDR3 region has 11 residues. V lost 7 bases and J 5 bases, leaving 9 bases between the germline ends. The CDR3 reads CSVPGDNEQFF. The CDR3 DNA reads as TGCAGTGTTCCTGGTGACAATGAGCAGTTCTTC.

The chain couples TRBV7-2 to TRBJ2-1; 11 nucleotides match TRBD2. The length of the CDR3 is 17 residues. Germline lookup yields CDR1 SGHTA and CDR2 FQGNSA. J was trimmed by 4 bases and V by 1 base; bases with no gene match: 6. The CDR3 nucleotides read TGTGCCAGCAGCTTAGTCTCTAGCGGGGGGCCATACAATGAGCAGTTCTTC. This encodes CASSLVSSGGPYNEQFF.

The V gene is TRBV5-6, the J gene TRBJ2-1; maybe TRBD1 (5 bases). Trimming left V 4 bases short and J 9 bases short, with 11 bases between. The germline V gene encodes CDR1 SGHDT and CDR2 YYEEEE. The CDR3 loop spans 12 amino acids. The CDR3 bases are TGTGCCAGCAGCCCCTTGGGGCGTGAGCAGTTCTTC. Protein: CASSPLGREQFF.

The J gene is TRBJ1-1, the V gene TRBV7-2, with D maybe TRBD1 (5 bases). CDR1 and CDR2 (germline): SGHTA, FQGNSA. This CDR3 spans 14 amino acids. With 4 bases removed from V and 0 bases from J, the gap between germline ends came to 9 bases. For the CDR3, the DNA is TGTGCCAGCAGCTCCTGGGGCTTGAACACTGAAGCTTTCTTT. Protein: CASSSWGLNTEAFF.

This chain joins TRBV5-1 and TRBJ2-3, with 9 positions matching TRBD1. V was pared by 4 bases and J by 4 bases, with 4 bases of the junction left unmatched. Germline V gene lookup returns CDR1 SGHRS and CDR2 YFSETQ. The CDR3 covers 14 residues. The CDR3 spells CASSTGTGSDTQYF. The DNA for the CDR3 is TGCGCCAGCAGCACCGGGACAGGGTCAGATACGCAGTATTTT.

DNA for the CDR3: TGCGCCAGCAGCTTGGGCCTCTCTAGCGGGAGTAAGGCAGATACGCAGTATTTT. This gives the protein CASSLGLSSGSKADTQYF. The chain couples TRBV5-1 to TRBJ2-3, with 10 bases matching TRBD2. Losses at the gene ends were 0 bases for V and 4 bases for J; bases not matched to a gene: 11. The CDR3 runs 18 residues. Germline CDR1 and CDR2: SGHRS and YFSETQ.

Notes on this clone: The identical CDR3 is also encoded by other nucleotide sequences in the sample. The rearrangement links TRBV15 to TRBJ2-3; no clear D gene. Between the trimmed V and J ends, which lost 0 bases and 6 bases, there was a span of 4 bases. The germline V gene has CDR1 LNHNV and CDR2 YYDKDF (reference sequence). The CDR3 contains 12 residues. The CDR3 is CATSRDRDTQYF. CDR3 coding DNA: TGTGCCACCAGCAGAGACCGTGATACGCAGTATTTT. The variable domain in full, with the rest retrieved from reference TRBV15 and TRBJ2-3, is DAMVIQNPRYQVTQFGKPVTLSCSQTLNHNVMYWYQQKSSQAPKLLFHYYDKDFNNEADTPDNFQSRRPNTSFCFLDIRSPGLGDTAMYLCATSRDRDTQYFGPGTRLTVL.

Notes on this clone: In the same sample, other DNA sequences code for this CDR3. This chain uses TRBV7-3 with TRBJ2-1; 11 bases line up with TRBD1. CDR3 length: 15 residues. Per the germline V gene, CDR1 is SGHTA and CDR2 is FQGTGA. V lost 0 bases, J lost 7 bases, and 2 bases stayed unmatched. The CDR3 loop is CASSLTGTGGNEQFF. Here the CDR3 DNA reads TGTGCCAGCAGCTTAACCGGGACAGGGGGGAATGAGCAGTTCTTC.

This clone was seen only once. The chain has TRBV7-8 and TRBJ2-5; D unresolved. Germline-derived CDR1 and CDR2 are SGHVS and FQNEAQ. Trimming cost V 2 bases and J 4 bases, with 8 bases left between them. The CDR3 is 13 residues long. The CDR3 DNA is TGTGCCAGCAGCTTACGGGTGCCAGAGACCCAGTACTTC. It codes for CASSLRVPETQYF.

The chain carries TRBV6-6 and TRBJ2-1; D call uncertain. The CDR3 consists of 14 residues. Germline values: CDR1 MNHNY, CDR2 SVGAGI (reference sequence). V was cut by 8 bases and J by 6 bases, with 17 bases left in between. CDR3 in DNA: TGTGCCAGCTTAACTAACCCGTACTTCAATGAGCAGTTCTTC. Amino acid sequence: CASLTNPYFNEQFF.

As DNA, the CDR3 is TGTGCCAGCAGCTTCGGACAGACTGAAAAACTGTTTTTT. Residues: CASSFGQTEKLFF. The chain couples TRBV5-6 to TRBJ1-4; D is perhaps TRBD1 (6 bases). Germline CDR1 reads SGHDT; CDR2 reads YYEEEE. The CDR3 consists of 13 residues. V dropped 2 bases and J dropped 7 bases, with 9 bases sitting between them.

The rearrangement links TRBV29-1 to TRBJ2-7; D remains unclear. In germline, CDR1 is SQVTM, CDR2 ANQGSEA. The CDR3 is 14 amino acids. Trimming took off 6 bases at V and 2 bases at J, with 17 bases between the two ends. CDR3: CSVETPTDAYEQYF. The CDR3 DNA reads as TGCAGCGTCGAGACACCCACGGACGCCTACGAGCAGTACTTC.

This chain joins TRBV28 and TRBJ2-7; 13 nucleotides agree with TRBD2. CDR1 is MDHEN and CDR2 is SYDVKM in the germline V gene. Trimming cost V 6 bases and J 0 bases; bases outside gene matches: 8. The CDR3 totals 17 residues. For the CDR3, the DNA is TGTGCCAGCAGCTCGACTAGCGGGAGGCAGGGCTCCTACGAGCAGTACTTC. Encoded protein: CASSSTSGRQGSYEQYF. The full variable domain, its missing parts supplied by reference TRBV28 and TRBJ2-7, is DVKVTQSSRYLVKRTGEKVFLECVQDMDHENMFWYRQDPGLGLRLIYFSYDVKMKEKGDIPEGYSVSREKKERFSLILESASTNQTSMYLCASSSTSGRQGSYEQYFGPGTRLTVT.